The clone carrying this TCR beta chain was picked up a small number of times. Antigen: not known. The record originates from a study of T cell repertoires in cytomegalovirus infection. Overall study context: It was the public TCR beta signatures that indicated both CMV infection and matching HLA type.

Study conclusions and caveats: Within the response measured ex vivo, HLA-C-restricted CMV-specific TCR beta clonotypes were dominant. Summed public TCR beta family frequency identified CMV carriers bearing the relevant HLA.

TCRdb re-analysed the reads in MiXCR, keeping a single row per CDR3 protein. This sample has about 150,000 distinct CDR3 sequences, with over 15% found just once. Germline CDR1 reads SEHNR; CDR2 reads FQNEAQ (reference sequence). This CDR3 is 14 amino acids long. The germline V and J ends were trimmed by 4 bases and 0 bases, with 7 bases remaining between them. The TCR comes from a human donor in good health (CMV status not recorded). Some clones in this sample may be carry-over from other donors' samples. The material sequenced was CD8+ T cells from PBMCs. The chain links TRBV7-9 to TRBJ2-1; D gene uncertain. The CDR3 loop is CASSSRSSYNEQFF. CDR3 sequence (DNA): TGTGCCAGCAGCTCCCGGTCCTCCTACAATGAGCAGTTCTTC.